Sequencing of this T cell receptor beta chain was carried out in a study of blood T cell repertoires in COVID-19. In the study overall: Acute and convalescent COVID-19 specimens originated in the United States, Italy and Spain. Sources were T cells, B-cell-depleted T cells, or PBMCs; the material itself was cDNA or gDNA.

Measured with immunoSEQ multiplex PCR; TCRdb has only the in-frame clones, and not every one. The sample has a few hundred thousand clones, about 83% seen once. Germline V CDR1 and CDR2: SNHLY, FYNNEI. The CDR3 contains 14 residues. Trimming removed 5 bases from V and 4 bases from J; junction bases left unmatched: 3. The chain joins TRBV2 to TRBJ1-5; 9 positions match TRBD1. The material sequenced was PBMCs or T cells enriched from blood (not recorded which). The sequence derives from a woman in her thirties or forties who had recovered from COVID-19. CDR3 in amino acids: CASSTGTGNQPQHF. Here the CDR3 DNA reads TGTGCCAGCAGTACCGGGACAGGGAATCAGCCCCAGCATTTT.